This entry is about one TCR beta chain. Germline V gene data show CDR1 as SGHVS and CDR2 as FNYEAQ. This CDR3 has 15 amino acids. The junction had 4 bases not matched to a gene; V was cut back by 2 bases and J by 5 bases. The data stem from a study of blood T cell repertoires in COVID-19. In the study overall: Whether acute or convalescent, the COVID-19 samples came from the United States, Italy and Spain. T cells, B-cell-depleted T cells, or PBMCs supplied cDNA or gDNA.

Under the authors' procedure: Nucleated cell counts were estimated from reference gene primer amplification. Produced via immunoSEQ multiplex PCR; TCRdb's table is partial and in-frame only. V and J calls plus clone size are reproduced from that table; the DNA served to infer D and trimming. This table has approximately 97,000 clones, about 84% appearing once. The clonotype was recovered from a man aged 60-69 years with acute or convalescent COVID-19. This chain connects TRBV7-6 to TRBJ2-3, with 10 positions matching TRBD1. Sequencing was done on a sample of peripheral blood. The CDR3 loop is CASSLRQGAVDTQYF. The DNA of the CDR3 is TGTGCCAGCAGCTTAAGACAGGGGGCTGTAGATACGCAGTATTTT.